These T cell receptor beta chains were read from a single sample in a study of T-cell reconstitution after alpha-beta-depleted transplantation in children. In TCRdb, the PCR reads were re-called with MiXCR into one record per CDR3 protein. The data show about 980,000 distinct CDR3 sequences, about 30% seen once. Sequenced here: PBMCs, mostly from graft donor cells, sampled 360 days after TCRalphabeta/CD19-depleted stem cell transplant. These receptors were obtained from a boy in the first two years of life who had a stem cell transplant for SCID, so the T cells may come from the graft donor. CDR3s include the opening cysteine and the closing phenylalanine or tryptophan.

v_call,j_call,cdr3_aa
TRBV28,TRBJ2-1,CASSSPGTPEQFF
TRBV4-3,TRBJ2-3,CASSQDLTGGTDTQYF
TRBV5-8,TRBJ2-6,CASTETGGGANVLTF
TRBV29-1,TRBJ1-1,CSVSNMNTEAFF
TRBV7-2,TRBJ2-1,CASSPGGANVNEQFF
TRBV12-3/TRBV12-4,TRBJ2-3,CASSFEFSTDTQYF
TRBV2,TRBJ2-4,CASSPTLLSGLAKNIQYF
TRBV4-2,TRBJ2-4,CASSQWDSIQYF
TRBV20-1,TRBJ2-1,CSAIPNDDEQFF
TRBV6-4,TRBJ2-4,CASSESLRTGGLIDIQYF
TRBV12-3/TRBV12-4,TRBJ2-3,CASSLWGRTADTQYF
TRBV12-3/TRBV12-4,TRBJ2-7,CASQRRPGTGGGEQYF
TRBV20-1,TRBJ2-5,CSASSTSGGGETQYF
TRBV5-1,TRBJ2-3,CASSLAGVGTQYF
TRBV6-2/TRBV6-3,TRBJ2-6,CASSNNRGPGANVLTF
TRBV5-1,TRBJ1-1,CASSSGTGYKAFF
TRBV6-5,TRBJ2-7,CASSYLGLAGASSYEQYF
TRBV5-1,TRBJ2-1,CASSLVPGSENEQFF
TRBV10-2,TRBJ2-1,CASLGSYNEQFF
TRBV28,TRBJ2-3,CASSRGLGGTDTQYF
TRBV5-1,TRBJ2-6,CASSLDPGQGSSGANVLTF
TRBV12-3/TRBV12-4,TRBJ2-1,CASSFRFTGALNEQFF
TRBV27,TRBJ2-1,CASSHPGTSGVGNEQFF
TRBV7-2,TRBJ1-5,CASSLVSLRGQPQHF
TRBV20-1,TRBJ1-3,CSARSSASGNTIYF
TRBV12-3/TRBV12-4,TRBJ2-1,CASSLGGTLRNEQFF
TRBV3-1,TRBJ1-2,CASSLELRVRGGYTF
TRBV5-1,TRBJ2-2,CASSLITGTRVGELFF
TRBV12-3/TRBV12-4,TRBJ2-7,CASRGQGPIYEQYF
TRBV20-1,TRBJ1-1,CSARDGPLNTEAFF
TRBV7-3,TRBJ2-5,CASSSGRAPQETQYF
TRBV7-9,TRBJ2-7,CASSLDRPNYEQYF
TRBV2,TRBJ1-1,CASFKDSLLNTEAFF
TRBV24-1,TRBJ2-2,CATSPGGYSANTGELFF
TRBV20-1,TRBJ1-4,CCARDSRQGGLNEKLFF
TRBV6-1,TRBJ2-5,CASSSPWTSGGAGETQYF
TRBV20-1,TRBJ2-1,CSADPGVGLAANEQFF
TRBV5-1,TRBJ2-7,CASSLGLIDRDEQYF
TRBV5-6,TRBJ1-1,CASSLTLGTEAFF
TRBV12-3/TRBV12-4,TRBJ2-2,CASSFILAGGGELFF
TRBV7-6,TRBJ2-3,CASSSGTGSSTDTQYF
TRBV4-2,TRBJ2-7,CASSPAAGTYEQYF
TRBV15,TRBJ1-2,CATSVGRSYGYTF
TRBV28,TRBJ2-1,CASSSPGRAYNEQFF
TRBV5-1,TRBJ1-1,CASSSGTGLMNTEAFF